The clone carrying this T cell receptor beta chain was seen a few times. Its antigen is unknown. Ophthalmopathy patients showed a Clinical Activity Score of at least 3, NOSPECS grade of at least 4 and duration under 3 months. Uncontrolled infections, other autoimmune diseases, pregnancy or lactation led to exclusion of patients. Cells are PBMCs isolated from about 10 ml of fresh blood. The data belong to a study of T cells in Graves' hyperthyroidism and ophthalmopathy. Findings and limits, study-wide: Ophthalmopathy was distinguished from stable hyperthyroidism by 13 V-J signatures.

Germline trimming cut 6 bases from V and 7 bases from J; bases unmatched to any gene: 12. This CDR3 contains 15 residues. TCR beta CDR3 regions were amplified from RNA transcripts. First-round RT-PCR of the TCR CDR3 relied on the HTBI primer set. TCRdb reprocessed the multiplex PCR reads via MiXCR and lists one record per CDR3 protein. The sample includes more than 500,000 distinct CDR3 sequences, about 14% of them seen just once. The V and J genes are TRBV12-3 or TRBV12-4 and TRBJ2-7; the match to TRBD1 covers 10 bases. The source material was blood. This clonotype originated in a woman aged 40 to 50 with Graves' ophthalmopathy. CDR3 sequence reads: CASSPSDRGLGEQYF. Here the CDR3 DNA reads TGTGCCAGCAGCCCCTCGGACAGGGGGTTGGGGGAGCAGTACTTC.